This entry lists 7 T cell receptor beta chains sequenced from one sample in a study of immune cell composition in non-small cell lung cancer. The assay was immunoSEQ multiplex PCR, and TCRdb's table has in-frame clones only and misses some. The sample carries 6,600 or so clones, about four fifths recorded once. Sequencing was done on a sample of lung tumor tissue. The source is a human donor with non-small cell lung cancer.

The chain couples TRBV27 to TRBJ2-1; unclear D gene. The germline V gene has CDR1 MNHEY and CDR2 SMNVEV (reference sequence). V dropped 5 bases and J dropped 7 bases, with 9 bases sitting between them. This CDR3 region has 12 residues. The CDR3 protein is CASSVIGNEQFF. DNA for the CDR3: TGTGCCAGCAGTGTAATCGGGAATGAGCAGTTCTTC.

The V and J genes are TRBV27 and TRBJ2-5, with TRBD1 matching 10 bases. The CDR3 spans 15 residues. Germline V CDR1 and CDR2: MNHEY, SMNVEV (reference sequence). The V segment lost 5 bases and the J segment 4 bases; nucleotides outside the gene matches: 7. CDR3 nucleotides: TGTGCCAGCAGTGCGGGACAGGGGTTAGCAGAGACCCAGTACTTC. Amino acids: CASSAGQGLAETQYF.

The chain links TRBV11-2 to TRBJ2-7, with TRBD1 identical over 8 bases. Germline-derived CDR1 and CDR2 are SGHAT and FQNNGV. Losses at the gene ends were 0 bases for V and 0 bases for J; bases not matched to a gene: 1. The CDR3 consists of 15 residues. The CDR3 sequence: CASSLDRGLSYEQYF. In DNA form, the CDR3 reads TGTGCCAGCAGCTTAGACAGGGGGCTCTCCTACGAGCAGTACTTC.

A word on this clone: The germline gene is not matched at one end of the junction; a read error may be the cause. V and J are TRBV2 and TRBJ1-2; no clear D gene. The length of the CDR3 is 13 residues. The germline V gene encodes CDR1 SNHLY and CDR2 FYNNEI. The CDR3 sequence is CDSNSQLDYGYTF. In nucleotides, the CDR3 is TGTGACAGCAACTCACAGCTCGACTATGGCTACACCTTC.

The chain joins TRBV19 to TRBJ1-2; D not certain. The CDR3 consists of 13 residues. Germline lookup yields CDR1 LNHDA and CDR2 SQIVND (reference sequence). Trimming left V 1 base short and J 10 bases short, with 13 bases between. CDR3 sequence: CASSIGTVPNYTF. As DNA, the CDR3 is TGTGCCAGTAGTATAGGGACTGTGCCAAACTACACCTTC.

This chain links TRBV30 with TRBJ1-3, with D possibly being TRBD1 (6 bases). V lost 4 bases and J lost 4, with 8 bases in between. In germline, CDR1 is GTSNPN, CDR2 SVGIG (reference sequence). The CDR3 covers 12 residues. The CDR3 is CAWKGTGNTIYF. The CDR3 DNA sequence: TGTGCCTGGAAAGGGACAGGAAACACCATATATTTT.

The V and J genes are TRBV21-1 and TRBJ1-4; TRBD1, as called in the table, went unchecked against the DNA. TRBV21-1 is a recognized pseudogene. There are 19 residues in the CDR3. The CDR3 region is CASSRLGQEEKATNEKLFF. CDR3 nucleotide sequence: TGTGCCAGCAGCAGACTGGGACAGGAGGAGAAAGCAACTAATGAAAAACTGTTTTTT.